What follows are 17 T cell receptor beta chains derived from one specimen sequenced in a study of radiation and T cells in renal cell carcinoma. Time point reported: blood 2 weeks post-SBRT. The treatment was: 15 Gy SBRT to primary tumor, nephrectomy 4 weeks later. TCRdb keeps only in-frame clones here, not all; method: immunoSEQ multiplex PCR. The sample carries 25,000 to 30,000 clones, 81% recorded once. The sequences come from blood, collected from a patient whose treatment included radiotherapy and nephrectomy. The receptor set was obtained from a man between 60 and 75 years old with renal cell carcinoma.

The rearrangement links TRBV2 to TRBJ1-5, with D perhaps TRBD1 (6 bases). CDR3 length: 15 amino acids. The ends were cut back, 7 bases at V and 3 bases at J, with 16 bases in the middle. Germline V gene sequence: CDR1 SNHLY, CDR2 FYNNEI. Written as DNA, the CDR3 is TGTGCCAGCACCCCCAATCAGGGGTCCAATCAGCCCCAGCATTTT. Its protein product is CASTPNQGSNQPQHF.

The chain has TRBV5-6 and TRBJ2-7; D might be TRBD1 or TRBD2, each matching 5 bases. This CDR3 has 14 amino acids. V was shortened by 5 bases and J by 4 bases, with 16 bases between the two germline ends. Per the germline V gene, CDR1 is SGHDT and CDR2 is YYEEEE. The CDR3 nucleotides are TGTGCCAGCAGGGACAAGGGGAGCCGTTACGAGCAGTACTTC. This gives the protein CASRDKGSRYEQYF.

V gene TRBV18 combines with J gene TRBJ1-1, with unresolved D. The CDR3 runs to 12 residues. V gave up 6 bases and J gave up 1 base, with 6 bases separating them. Germline CDR1 KGHSH, CDR2 LQKENI. The CDR3 is CASSKANTEAFF. The CDR3 region has the DNA TGTGCCAGCTCTAAGGCGAACACTGAAGCTTTCTTT.

DNA for the CDR3: TGTGCCAGCAGCCTTTTGGGGGTGAGGGGAGGGACTGAAGCTTTCTTT. It encodes CASSLLGVRGGTEAFF. The genes are TRBV6-6 and TRBJ1-1, with a possible D match to TRBD1 (5 bases). V lost 6 bases and J 5 bases, leaving 22 bases between the germline ends. In germline, CDR1 is MNHNY, CDR2 SVGAGI (reference sequence). CDR3 length: 16 amino acids.

The genes are TRBV14 and TRBJ2-5, with D unresolved. Per germline, CDR1 SGHDN and CDR2 FVKESK. V shed 0 bases and J shed 3 bases, with 14 bases lying between them. The CDR3 contains 16 residues. The CDR3: CASSQDLGTAKETQYF. CDR3 sequence (DNA): TGTGCCAGCAGCCAAGATTTAGGCACAGCTAAAGAGACCCAGTACTTC.

V and J are TRBV19 and TRBJ1-5, with 8 bases aligning to TRBD1. The CDR3 consists of 15 residues. After removal of 2 bases from V and 3 bases from J, the junction contained 3 bases not matched to a gene. Germline V gene lookup returns CDR1 LNHDA and CDR2 SQIVND (reference sequence). The CDR3 protein is CASSIRQGFNQPQHF. In DNA form, the CDR3 reads TGTGCCAGTAGTATACGACAGGGGTTCAATCAGCCCCAGCATTTT.

The V and J genes are TRBV5-4 and TRBJ2-1, with unresolved D. Germline values: CDR1 SGHNT, CDR2 YYREEE (reference sequence). This CDR3 region has 16 residues. The V end lost 0 bases, the J end lost 0 bases, and 10 bases lay between the germline ends. CDR3: CASSLGLAASYNEQFF. In DNA form, the CDR3 reads TGTGCCAGCAGCTTGGGTTTGGCCGCCTCCTACAATGAGCAGTTCTTC.

J is TRBJ2-7 and V is TRBV5-4; the match to TRBD1 covers 9 bases. This CDR3 has 14 amino acids. V shed 3 bases and J 3 bases; nucleotides not matched to a gene: 4. In germline, CDR1 is SGHNT, CDR2 YYREEE (reference sequence). CDR3 bases: TGTGCCAGCAGCTCGGGACAGGGTCTCTACGAGCAGTACTTC. Its protein product is CASSSGQGLYEQYF.

The chain carries TRBV4-1 and TRBJ1-5, with 10 bases matching TRBD1. V lost 5 bases, J lost 6 bases, and 13 bases stayed unmatched. The CDR3 covers 17 residues. In germline, CDR1 is MGHRA, CDR2 YSYEKL. For the CDR3, the DNA is TGCGCCAGCAGCAAGGATACCCCGGGACAGGGGACTCAGCCCCAGCATTTT. The encoded protein is CASSKDTPGQGTQPQHF.

The genes are TRBV5-1 and TRBJ2-7, with 7 bases lining up with TRBD1. The CDR3 sequence is 15 residues long. Germline lookup yields CDR1 SGHRS and CDR2 YFSETQ. The V gene end was trimmed by 2 bases and the J gene end by 1 base; junction bases not matched to a gene: 6. The CDR3 region is CASSFGQALSYEQYF. The CDR3, as DNA: TGCGCCAGCAGCTTCGGACAGGCCTTATCCTACGAGCAGTACTTC.

The rearrangement uses TRBV7-2 and TRBJ2-7; 7 nucleotides align to TRBD2. The CDR3 has 15 residues. The germline V gene encodes CDR1 SGHTA and CDR2 FQGNSA. J was trimmed by 3 bases and V by 5 bases; bases with no gene match: 10. CDR3 sequence: CASSRGWEGRYEQYF. CDR3 sequence (DNA): TGTGCCAGCAGCCGAGGGTGGGAGGGCCGCTACGAGCAGTACTTC.

This chain joins TRBV7-9 and TRBJ1-1, with D possibly matching TRBD1 (6 bases). The germline V gene encodes CDR1 SEHNR and CDR2 FQNEAQ (reference sequence). The V gene lost 6 bases and the J gene lost 1 base, with 15 bases spanning the gap. The length of the CDR3 is 15 residues. This chain's CDR3 is CASSFQNRANTEAFF. In DNA, the CDR3 is TGTGCCAGCAGTTTCCAAAACAGGGCGAACACTGAAGCTTTCTTT.

The chain recombines TRBV27 with TRBJ1-6; D is undetermined. V lost 8 bases, J lost 0 bases, and 8 bases lay in between. CDR1 MNHEY and CDR2 SMNVEV come from the germline V gene (reference sequence). The CDR3 extends over 14 amino acids. The CDR3 region is CASSQSSYNSPLHF. CDR3 nucleotide sequence: TGTGCCAGCTCCCAGAGCTCCTATAATTCACCCCTCCACTTT.

This clone came up once. J is TRBJ2-5 and V is TRBV7-3, with 7 positions matching TRBD2. In germline, CDR1 is SGHTA, CDR2 FQGTGA. The CDR3 is made up of 15 amino acids. With 5 bases clipped from V and 5 bases from J, the junction kept 11 bases outside the gene matches. The CDR3 DNA reads as TGTGCCAGCAGCCTTATGGCGGGAGTGGGGGAGACCCAGTACTTC. It yields the protein CASSLMAGVGETQYF.

The chain couples TRBV9 to TRBJ2-7; D is perhaps TRBD2 (6 bases). The CDR3 is 16 amino acids. V lost 4 bases and J lost 7, with 24 bases in between. Germline V gene data show CDR1 as SGDLS and CDR2 as YYNGEE. As DNA, the CDR3 is TGTGCCAGCAGCCCCGGGGATGGGGACTGGGGTTTGGAGCAGTACTTC. Its translation is CASSPGDGDWGLEQYF.

This chain uses TRBV30 with TRBJ1-2, with D uncertain. Germline V lookup: CDR1 GTSNPN, CDR2 SVGIG (reference sequence). This CDR3 is 17 amino acids long. The ends were cut back, 0 bases at V and 7 bases at J, with 24 bases in the middle. CDR3 bases: TGTGCCTGGAGTGTACGGTACCTGCAATTCCCCTCGGGTGGCTACACCTTC. Translated: CAWSVRYLQFPSGGYTF. Supplemented by reference TRBV30 and TRBJ1-2, the full variable domain reads SQTIHQWPATLVQPVGSPLSLECTVEGTSNPNLYWYRQAAGRGLQLLFYSVGIGQISSEVPQNLSASRPQDRQFILSSKKLLLSDSGFYLCAWSVRYLQFPSGGYTFGSGTRLTVV.

The CDR3 DNA is TGTGCCACCCACGCTAGCATGGGGTCGGAGCAGTACTTC. Translated, it gives CATHASMGSEQYF. The chain has TRBV27 and TRBJ2-7, with D perhaps TRBD2 (5 bases). CDR1 and CDR2 from the germline V gene are MNHEY and SMNVEV (reference sequence). Deletions cut 10 bases from V and 7 bases from J, with 20 bases between. This CDR3 is 13 amino acids long.